The 17 T cell receptor beta chains in this list originate from one sample, sequenced in a study of cytomegalovirus exposure and HLA in healthy donors. Amplification used 60 Vbeta primers and 13 Jbeta primers. Sequencing used immunoSEQ multiplex PCR; TCRdb keeps in-frame clones, though not all of them. This sample carries over 130,000 clones, around 65% of them seen once, and the ten largest clones take around 1.8%. Source material: PBMCs. The receptors come from a male donor in good health and CMV-seronegative.

V and J are TRBV7-3 and TRBJ2-7, with a tentative D call TRBD2 (6 bases). The CDR3 is 13 residues long. Germline V gene lookup returns CDR1 SGHTA and CDR2 FQGTGA. The V end lost 6 bases, the J end lost 0 bases, and 9 bases lay between the germline ends. This CDR3 is CASSPGGSYEQYF. The DNA for the CDR3 is TGTGCCAGCAGTCCCGGGGGCTCCTACGAGCAGTACTTC.

This chain connects TRBV5-1 to TRBJ1-3, with D unresolved. The germline V and J ends were trimmed by 3 bases and 7 bases, with 8 bases remaining between them. From germline, CDR1 is SGHRS and CDR2 YFSETQ. The CDR3 is 12 residues long. The CDR3 coding sequence is TGCGCCAGCAGCTCTCAGTCGAACACCATATATTTT. Its translation: CASSSQSNTIYF.

This clone was counted only a few times. The chain links TRBV28 to TRBJ1-4, with 8 bases identical to TRBD1. This CDR3 is built from 11 residues. After removal of 9 bases from V and 8 bases from J, the junction contained 2 bases not matched to a gene. In germline, CDR1 is MDHEN, CDR2 SYDVKM. The CDR3 bases are TGTGCCAGTTCAGGGGGCGAAAAACTGTTTTTT. Translating it yields CASSGGEKLFF.

This clone has just one count. The chain links TRBV15 to TRBJ2-1; 10 nucleotides match TRBD2. The CDR3 sequence is 20 residues long. J was trimmed by 0 bases and V by 0 bases; bases with no gene match: 11. Germline V gene data show CDR1 as LNHNV and CDR2 as YYDKDF (reference sequence). The CDR3 DNA sequence: TGTGCCACCAGCAGAGATCGGGGGCTAGCGGGGGAACGCTCCTACAATGAGCAGTTCTTC. Amino acids: CATSRDRGLAGERSYNEQFF.

The CDR3, as DNA: TGTGCCAGCAGTGGGGGCGGGGCGAACACCGGGGAGCTGTTTTTT. Translated, it gives CASSGGGANTGELFF. The chain recombines TRBV2 with TRBJ2-2; D possibly corresponds to TRBD2 (6 bases). Per germline, CDR1 SNHLY and CDR2 FYNNEI. The CDR3 sequence is 15 residues long. The V end was cut by 4 bases, the J end by 0 bases, with 9 bases between.

J is TRBJ2-7 and V is TRBV2, with 7 bases fitting TRBD2. The germline V gene encodes CDR1 SNHLY and CDR2 FYNNEI. The CDR3 runs 14 residues. The J segment lost 5 bases and the V segment lost 2 bases, leaving 6 bases of the junction unmatched. CDR3: CASSEFYGGNEQYF. DNA for the CDR3: TGTGCCAGCAGTGAATTTTACGGGGGGAACGAGCAGTACTTC.

The chain has TRBV4-3 and TRBJ2-1; 7 bases fit TRBD2. This CDR3 contains 17 residues. The germline CDR1 and CDR2 sequences are LGHNA and YSLEER. J gave up 8 bases and V 3 bases, and 16 bases lay outside the gene matches. The CDR3 spells CASSQTPGDYERDEQFF. The CDR3 DNA reads TGCGCCAGCAGCCAGACTCCCGGGGACTACGAACGGGATGAGCAGTTCTTC.

The rearrangement links TRBV19 to TRBJ1-4; D is ambiguous. From germline, CDR1 is LNHDA and CDR2 SQIVND (reference sequence). V was trimmed by 1 base and J by 6 bases, leaving 12 bases between them. The CDR3 runs to 15 residues. CDR3 sequence: CASSIATGGYEKLFF. CDR3 DNA: TGTGCCAGTAGTATAGCCACCGGCGGGTATGAAAAACTGTTTTTT.

The chain uses TRBV7-8 and TRBJ2-5, with 9 bases aligning to TRBD1. CDR1 SGHVS and CDR2 FQNEAQ come from the germline V gene. The CDR3 loop spans 15 amino acids. After removal of 0 bases from V and 3 bases from J, the junction contained 2 bases not matched to a gene. In DNA, the CDR3 is TGTGCCAGCAGCTTAGCCGGGACAGGGAAAGAGACCCAGTACTTC. This translates into CASSLAGTGKETQYF.

This clone has a single count. The J gene is TRBJ2-7, the V gene TRBV9; D might be TRBD1 (6 bases). Trimming pared 4 bases from V and 0 bases from J, leaving 14 bases between. Germline V gene sequence: CDR1 SGDLS, CDR2 YYNGEE. This CDR3 has 15 residues. CDR3 amino acids: CASSPEDRHSYEQYF. The CDR3 region has the DNA TGTGCCAGCAGCCCGGAGGACAGACACTCCTACGAGCAGTACTTC.

The V and J genes are TRBV18 and TRBJ2-2; 9 positions match TRBD1. This CDR3 has 16 amino acids. V gave up 2 bases and J gave up 6 bases; unmatched junction bases: 7. CDR1 is KGHSH and CDR2 is LQKENI in the germline V gene. CDR3 bases: TGTGCCAGCTCACCATACGGACAGGGGATGGCCGGGGAGCTGTTTTTT. Encoded protein: CASSPYGQGMAGELFF.

J is TRBJ2-2 and V is TRBV7-9; 7 bases are shared with TRBD1. Trimming at V came to 2 bases and at J to 5 bases, leaving 8 bases not matched to a gene. The CDR3 is made up of 16 amino acids. Germline CDR1 is SEHNR and CDR2 is FQNEAQ (reference sequence). In nucleotides, the CDR3 is TGTGCCAGCAGCTTAACAGGGGTCGAAGGGACCGGGGAGCTGTTTTTT. This translates into CASSLTGVEGTGELFF.

The rearrangement links TRBV28 to TRBJ1-2; D perhaps matches TRBD1 (6 bases). The V gene lost 0 bases and the J gene lost 6 bases, with 14 bases spanning the gap. This CDR3 is 15 amino acids long. Per germline, CDR1 MDHEN and CDR2 SYDVKM. CDR3 DNA: TGTGCCAGCAGTTTATGGGGACCAGGGGTGGATGGCTACACCTTC. Protein sequence: CASSLWGPGVDGYTF.

This clone has only one observation. The rearrangement joins TRBV9 to TRBJ2-2, with 7 bases matching TRBD2. This CDR3 has 16 amino acids. J was trimmed by 0 bases and V by 0 bases; bases with no gene match: 2. Germline V gene lookup returns CDR1 SGDLS and CDR2 YYNGEE. CDR3 in amino acids: CASSVAGGPNTGELFF. The CDR3 nucleotides read TGTGCCAGCAGCGTAGCGGGGGGACCGAACACCGGGGAGCTGTTTTTT. The variable domain in full, completed from reference TRBV9 and TRBJ2-2, reads DSGVTQTPKHLITATGQRVTLRCSPRSGDLSVYWYQQSLDQGLQFLIQYYNGEERAKGNILERFSAQQFPDLHSELNLSSLELGDSALYFCASSVAGGPNTGELFFGEGSRLTVL.

The V call is TRBV29-1, the J call TRBJ2-5; D call uncertain. Germline lookup yields CDR1 SQVTM and CDR2 ANQGSEA. Trimming removed 3 bases from V and 0 bases from J, with 8 bases in between. The CDR3 is 13 amino acids. The CDR3 loop reads CSVDVPYQETQYF. In nucleotides, the CDR3 is TGCAGCGTTGATGTTCCGTACCAAGAGACCCAGTACTTC.

There are a few counts of this clone. This rearrangement joins TRBV2 to TRBJ1-2; D is ambiguous. Trimming removed 3 bases at V and 5 bases at J, with 10 bases between. This CDR3 comprises 13 residues. The germline V gene encodes CDR1 SNHLY and CDR2 FYNNEI. This CDR3 reads CASSEGERYGYTF. The CDR3 DNA reads as TGTGCCAGCAGTGAGGGCGAGAGATATGGCTACACCTTC.

The chain's CDR3 is CASSLSETQYF. CDR3 sequence (DNA): TGTGCCAGCAGCTTATCGGAGACCCAGTACTTC. The rearrangement uses TRBV11-1 and TRBJ2-5; no definite D call. Germline CDR1 SGHAT, CDR2 FQDESV (reference sequence). V lost 2 bases and J 5 bases, leaving 3 bases between the germline ends. The CDR3 covers 11 residues.